This T cell receptor (beta chain) was sequenced for a study of shared clonotypes between healthy human individuals. Produced via immunoSEQ multiplex PCR; TCRdb's table is partial and in-frame only. The sample holds approximately 2.1 million clones, 85% to 95% seen once. From germline, CDR1 is LGHNA and CDR2 YNFKEQ. The length of the CDR3 is 14 residues. The ends were cut back, 3 bases at V and 3 bases at J, with 12 bases in the middle. The chain has TRBV4-2 and TRBJ2-7, with D perhaps being TRBD1 or TRBD2 (6 bases each). This clonotype was sampled from a man between 18 and 35 years old in good health. Some clones in this sample may be carry-over from other donors' samples. The sequencing sample was made of naive CD4+ T cells from PBMCs. The sample's subset: CD45RA+ positively selected. The DNA for the CDR3 is TGTGCCAGCAGCCAGGCGGGACACAACTACGAGCAGTACTTC. This sequence encodes CASSQAGHNYEQYF.